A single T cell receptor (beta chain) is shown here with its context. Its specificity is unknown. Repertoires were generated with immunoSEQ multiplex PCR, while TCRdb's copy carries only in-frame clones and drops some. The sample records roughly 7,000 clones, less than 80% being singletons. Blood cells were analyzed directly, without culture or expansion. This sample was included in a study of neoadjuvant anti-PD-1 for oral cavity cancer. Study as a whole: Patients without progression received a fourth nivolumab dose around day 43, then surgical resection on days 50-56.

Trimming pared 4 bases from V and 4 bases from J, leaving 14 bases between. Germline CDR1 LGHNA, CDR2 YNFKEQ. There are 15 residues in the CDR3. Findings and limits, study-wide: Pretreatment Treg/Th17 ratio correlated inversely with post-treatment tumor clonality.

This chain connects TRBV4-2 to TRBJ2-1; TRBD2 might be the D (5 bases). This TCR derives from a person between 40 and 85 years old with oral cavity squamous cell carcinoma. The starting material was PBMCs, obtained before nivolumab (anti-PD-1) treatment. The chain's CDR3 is CASSLEPGVYNEQFF. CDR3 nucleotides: TGTGCCAGCAGCCTTGAACCCGGGGTGTACAATGAGCAGTTCTTC.